Listed below are T cell receptor beta chains from one sample, sequenced in a study of control samples from healthy donors and cancer patients. Method: immunoSEQ multiplex PCR; TCRdb's copy keeps in-frame clones and lacks some. The sample has roughly 100,000 clones, 80% to 90% seen once. The sequenced material came from blood. The origin of the receptors is a woman in her forties or fifties in good health. Both conserved end residues are part of each CDR3. The order of the fields is D gene, V gene, clone size, CDR3 protein. D genes are given only for firm matches. Size tells how often a clone was seen (once, few, many) or the class of an expanded clone, and some rows leave it out.

d_gene: TRBD1
v_gene: TRBV29-1
abundance: -
CDR3aa: CSTRQGGNTEAFF

d_gene: TRBD2
v_gene: TRBV15
abundance: -
CDR3aa: CATAGGVNNEQFF

d_gene: -
v_gene: TRBV14
abundance: -
CDR3aa: CASSQGVGIGSPLHF

d_gene: -
v_gene: TRBV11-3
abundance: -
CDR3aa: CASSLAQETQYF

d_gene: TRBD1
v_gene: TRBV6-6
abundance: -
CDR3aa: CASSRDRGYEQYF

d_gene: TRBD2
v_gene: TRBV10-2
abundance: -
CDR3aa: CASSAGRGGSGEQFF

d_gene: -
v_gene: TRBV3-1/TRBV3-2
abundance: -
CDR3aa: CASSQSPISYEQYF

d_gene: TRBD2
v_gene: TRBV27
abundance: -
CDR3aa: CASSSGTSGSPVPHTNEQFF

d_gene: -
v_gene: TRBV7-2
abundance: few
CDR3aa: CASSPNRNPGNTIYF

d_gene: -
v_gene: TRBV19
abundance: -
CDR3aa: CASSIEGGLYGYTF

d_gene: TRBD2
v_gene: TRBV29-1
abundance: -
CDR3aa: CSVLAGGLTDTQYF

d_gene: -
v_gene: TRBV19
abundance: -
CDR3aa: CASSILKGADGYTF

d_gene: TRBD2
v_gene: TRBV30
abundance: -
CDR3aa: CAWTIMAGGSEQYF

d_gene: TRBD2
v_gene: TRBV9
abundance: few
CDR3aa: CASSVGAGDPNYEQYF

d_gene: -
v_gene: TRBV7-9
abundance: -
CDR3aa: CASSLERGNEQFF

d_gene: -
v_gene: TRBV12-3/TRBV12-4
abundance: -
CDR3aa: CASSAKGNSPLHF